This T cell receptor beta chain was retrieved from a study of OX40 agonist ivuxolimab in advanced cancers. V lost 7 bases to trimming and J lost 4 bases, with 7 bases between them. The germline CDR1 and CDR2 sequences are MNHEY and SVGAGI. CDR3 length: 11 amino acids. The protocol was immunoSEQ multiplex PCR, while the TCRdb copy is restricted to in-frame clones and leaves out a portion. The sample consists of 60,000 to 85,000 clones, 92% of them appearing once. This rearrangement joins TRBV6-5 to TRBJ2-5; possibly TRBD1 or TRBD2 for D (5 bases each). Material: CD4+ or CD8+ T cells sorted from blood, obtained in a trial of the OX40 agonist ivuxolimab. This clonotype was sampled from an adult with an advanced solid tumor such as melanoma, head and neck, liver or kidney cancer. CDR3 DNA sequence: TGTGCCAGCACGGGGCTAGAGACCCAGTACTTC. The encoded protein is CASTGLETQYF.